This T cell receptor (beta chain) was retrieved from a study of T cells in Graves' hyperthyroidism and ophthalmopathy. Study details: Staff took peripheral blood when the initial diagnosis was made, before any treatment began. Points from the study as a whole: Most expanded thyroid clonotypes above 0.001 also appeared in blood. A model using 13 V-J features told ophthalmopathy apart from stable hyperthyroidism.

Germline lookup yields CDR1 DFQATT and CDR2 SNEGSKA (reference sequence). The ends lost 5 bases at V and 0 bases at J; junction bases unmatched: 11. The CDR3 is made up of 16 amino acids. TCR beta CDR3 regions were amplified from RNA. TCR CDR3 underwent first-round RT-PCR with the HTBI primer set. A single record per CDR3 protein comes from TCRdb applying MiXCR to the multiplex PCR reads. The sample includes 300,000 or so distinct CDR3 sequences, under 25% of them seen just once. Stable Graves' hyperthyroidism denoted no ophthalmopathy progression over 18 months. This clonotype was counted ten times or more. What it binds is unknown.

Sequencing used blood. The sequence derives from a woman in her forties or fifties with Graves' hyperthyroidism. The chain uses TRBV20-1 and TRBJ2-3, with TRBD2 matching over 7 bases. The CDR3 sequence: CSAHGRGGYSTDTQYF. DNA of the CDR3: TGCAGTGCTCATGGCCGCGGGGGTTATAGCACAGATACGCAGTATTTT.